The entry that follows covers one T cell receptor (beta chain) sequence. These data come from a study of control samples from healthy donors and cancer patients. Germline values: CDR1 DFQATT, CDR2 SNEGSKA (reference sequence). V lost 3 bases, J lost 5 bases, and 9 bases stayed unmatched. The CDR3 has 16 amino acids. The data were produced by immunoSEQ multiplex PCR, yet TCRdb's version contains in-frame clones alone and is incomplete. The sample holds some 120,000 clones, 75% to 95% seen once. The gene calls are TRBV20-1 and TRBJ2-3; 12 bases fit TRBD2. Sequenced material: blood. The receptor was derived from a man aged 18 to 30 in good health. CDR3 in amino acids: CSASSLAGGLGDTQYF. Here the CDR3 DNA reads TGCAGTGCTAGTTCCCTAGCGGGGGGGCTGGGAGATACGCAGTATTTT.